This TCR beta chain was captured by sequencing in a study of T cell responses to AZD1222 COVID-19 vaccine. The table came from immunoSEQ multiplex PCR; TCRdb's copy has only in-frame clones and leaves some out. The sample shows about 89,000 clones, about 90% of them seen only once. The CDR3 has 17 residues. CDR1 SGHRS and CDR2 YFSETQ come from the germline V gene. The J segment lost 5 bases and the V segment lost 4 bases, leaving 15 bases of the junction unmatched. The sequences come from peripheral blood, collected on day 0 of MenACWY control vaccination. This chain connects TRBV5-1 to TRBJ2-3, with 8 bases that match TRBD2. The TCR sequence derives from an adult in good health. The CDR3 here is CASSLGGGAGVGDTQYF. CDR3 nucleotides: TGCGCCAGCAGCCTAGGAGGCGGAGCGGGAGTCGGAGATACGCAGTATTTT. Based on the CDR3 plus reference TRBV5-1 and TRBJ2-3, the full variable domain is KAGVTQTPRYLIKTRGQQVTLSCSPISGHRSVSWYQQTPGQGLQFLFEYFSETQRNKGNFPGRFSGRQFSNSRSEMNVSTLELGDSALYLCASSLGGGAGVGDTQYFGPGTRLTVL.